The rows below give T cell receptor beta chains drawn from one sample of a study of response to subunit inactivated influenza vaccine. MiXCR was run by TCRdb on the RT-PCR reads, yielding one entry per CDR3 protein. This table has about 780,000 distinct CDR3 sequences, around a sixth appearing once. Sequences were derived from PBMCs from blood, sampled 5 days after vaccination. The receptors were gathered from a man in his fifties who received an inactivated influenza vaccine. Both conserved end residues are part of each CDR3. D genes are given only for firm matches. Clone size is given for some rows only: seen once, a few or many times, or a class if the clone is expanded.

>few|TRBJ2-5|TRBD2|TRBV7-9
TGTGCCAGCAGCCTAGCGGGAGGGCCGTGGGAGACCCAGTACTTC
CASSLAGGPWETQYF
>.|TRBJ2-7|.|TRBV7-9
TGTGCCAGCAGCTTCAGTTTCGGGGGAAGGGACTACGAGCAGTACTTC
CASSFSFGGRDYEQYF
>.|TRBJ2-5|TRBD2|TRBV4-1
TGCGCCAGCAGCCAATTGGCACTAGCGGGGGGATACCAAGAGACCCAGTACTTC
CASSQLALAGGYQETQYF
>few|TRBJ2-3|.|TRBV20-1
TGCAGTGCTAGTGGGGCGGGCCGGTATAATACGCAGTATTTT
CSASGAGRYNTQYF
>many|TRBJ1-1|TRBD1|TRBV3-1
TGTGCCAGCAGCCAAGCAGGGGGCACTGAAGCTTTCTTT
CASSQAGGTEAFF
>few|TRBJ2-3|TRBD2|TRBV11-2
TGTGCCAGCAGCTTACGGGGGAACAGACTAGCGTCTAGCACAGATACGCAGTATTTT
CASSLRGNRLASSTDTQYF
>few|TRBJ2-1|.|TRBV27
TGTGCCAGCAGATCGGACTACAATGAGCAGTTCTTC
CASRSDYNEQFF
>.|TRBJ2-5|.|TRBV18
TGTGCCAGCTCAAGGACAGTTTTGGAGACCCAGTACTTC
CASSRTVLETQYF
>many|TRBJ2-3|.|TRBV5-1
TGTGCCAGCAGTCTCAGACAGAACACAGATACGCAGTATTTT
CASSLRQNTDTQYF
>.|TRBJ2-7|TRBD2|TRBV4-1
TGCGCCAGCAGCCAACTGACCTTAGCGGGGGGGCCGGACGAGCAGTACTTC
CASSQLTLAGGPDEQYF
>few|TRBJ2-3|.|TRBV10-3
TGTGCCATCAGTGACCCGCGTCTTCGGAGGGGTAGCACAGATACGCAGTATTTT
CAISDPRLRRGSTDTQYF
>.|TRBJ1-5|.|TRBV5-1
TGCGCCAGCAGCGAGTTCGGACAGCGCAATCAGCCCCAGCATTTT
CASSEFGQRNQPQHF
>few|TRBJ2-1|TRBD2|TRBV28
TGTGCCAGCAGGGGACTAGCGGAGGAGCAGTTCTTC
CASRGLAEEQFF
>.|TRBJ2-3|TRBD2|TRBV20-1
TGCAGTGCAACCCGGGGGGGATCCACAGATACGCAGTATTTT
CSATRGGSTDTQYF
>.|TRBJ1-1|.|TRBV20-1
TGCAGTGCAAGGACAGACTACACTGAAGCTTTCTTT
CSARTDYTEAFF
>many|TRBJ2-1|.|TRBV29-1
TGCAGCGTTGGAGCCGGTTTGAGCTCCTACAATGAGCAGTTCTTC
CSVGAGLSSYNEQFF
>.|TRBJ2-3|TRBD1|TRBV9
TGTGCCAGCAGCCCTCGATTTGGGACAGGGGTCCCAGATACGCAGTATTTT
CASSPRFGTGVPDTQYF
>.|TRBJ2-2|.|TRBV9
TGTGCCAGCAGCGTAGATGTAGGGGACTCCACCGGGGAGCTGTTTTTT
CASSVDVGDSTGELFF
>.|TRBJ1-5|.|TRBV12-3/TRBV12-4
TGTGCCAGCAGTTTAGGTCAGGGGAAATATCAGCCCCAGCATTTT
CASSLGQGKYQPQHF
>few|TRBJ2-7|.|TRBV20-1
TGCAGTGCTAGAGGGGCAGGGTCCTACGAGCAGTACTTC
CSARGAGSYEQYF
>.|TRBJ2-2|TRBD1|TRBV10-3
TGTGCCGTACGACCGGGACAGGGGGCCACCGGGGAGCTGTTTTTT
CAVRPGQGATGELFF
>.|TRBJ1-1|.|TRBV29-1
TGCAGCGTAGATACGGAGGAAACTGAAGCTTTCTTT
CSVDTEETEAFF
>.|TRBJ1-2|.|TRBV4-1
TGCGCCAGCAGCCAAATCAGTGACTATGGCTACACCTTC
CASSQISDYGYTF
>few|TRBJ2-7|TRBD1|TRBV12-3/TRBV12-4
TGTGCCAGCAGTCCCACCCGGGACAGGGGGCGAAGCGAGCAGTACTTC
CASSPTRDRGRSEQYF
>.|TRBJ2-1|TRBD1|TRBV24-1
TGTGCCACCAGTGCTCCCTCCGGGACAGGGAGGCCCACTGAGCAGTTCTTC
CATSAPSGTGRPTEQFF
>many|TRBJ2-1|.|TRBV12-3/TRBV12-4
TGTGCCAGCAGTTTTAGAGGTGGCACACGGGGAGAGCAGTTCTTC
CASSFRGGTRGEQFF
>few|TRBJ2-5|TRBD2|TRBV20-1
TGCAGTGCTAACCGAGCGGGGGGCCCAGAGACCCAGTACTTC
CSANRAGGPETQYF
>.|TRBJ2-2|.|TRBV10-3
TGTGCCATCAGACCTAGGGCGGCGAACACCGGGGAGCTGTTTTTT
CAIRPRAANTGELFF
>.|TRBJ2-7|TRBD1|TRBV10-3
TGTGCCATGACCCAAGACAGGGATGGCGAGCAGTACTTC
CAMTQDRDGEQYF
>.|TRBJ1-1|TRBD1|TRBV7-2
TGTGCCAGCAGCTTGACCCTCAGGGGGCAGGGGACTGAAGCTTTCTTT
CASSLTLRGQGTEAFF
>.|TRBJ1-2|.|TRBV5-5
TGTGCCAGCAGCCCTGTGGGACGGACCTACGGCTACACCTTC
CASSPVGRTYGYTF
>few|TRBJ2-5|.|TRBV25-1
TGTGCCAGCAGTGAATATCAGGGAGGCCAAGAGACCCAGTACTTC
CASSEYQGGQETQYF
>few|TRBJ1-2|TRBD1|TRBV6-1
TGTGCCAGCAGTGAAGCGCGACAGGGACTCTACTATGGCTACACCTTC
CASSEARQGLYYGYTF
>few|TRBJ2-7|.|TRBV12-3/TRBV12-4
TGTGCCAGCAGTTTTCGGGGAACCCCCTACGAGCAGTACTTC
CASSFRGTPYEQYF
>few|TRBJ2-3|TRBD2|TRBV20-1
TGCAGTGCTAGAGATCTACTAGCGGGGGGGCCCATCACAGATACGCAGTATTTT
CSARDLLAGGPITDTQYF
>few|TRBJ1-1|.|TRBV6-6
TGTGCCAGCAGTTACTCCGGGGACGGAGCTTTCTTT
CASSYSGDGAFF
>.|TRBJ2-5|.|TRBV15
TGTGCCACCAGCAGAGGATCGGGCCGCCTAGAGGAGACCCAGTACTTC
CATSRGSGRLEETQYF
>few|TRBJ2-7|TRBD1|TRBV6-8
TGTGCCAGCAGTTCCCTATTTGAAACAGGGGGCGAGCAGTACTTC
CASSSLFETGGEQYF
>.|TRBJ2-6|.|TRBV11-1
TGTGCCAGCATTCGCGCAACAGGTGCTTCTTTCTCTGGGGCCAACGTCCTGACTTTC
CASIRATGASFSGANVLTF
>.|TRBJ2-7|TRBD1|TRBV14
TGTGCCAGCAGCCAGCCCGGGACAGGGACCTACGAGCAGTACTTC
CASSQPGTGTYEQYF
>.|TRBJ2-1|TRBD2|TRBV7-8
TGTGCCAGCAGCTTCGCGACTAGCCTAACAACTAACAATGAGCAGTTCTTC
CASSFATSLTTNNEQFF
>.|TRBJ2-7|.|TRBV12-3/TRBV12-4
TGTGCCAGCAGTCCTCAGGTGGGAGAGCAGTACTTC
CASSPQVGEQYF
>many|TRBJ2-3|.|TRBV13
TGTGCCAGCAGCTTCAGGGCTAGGGATACGCAGTATTTT
CASSFRARDTQYF